This is a list of T cell receptor beta chains from one sample in a study of blood T cells in healthy people across ages. One entry per CDR3 protein results from TCRdb running MiXCR on the 5' RACE reads. This sample has 1.5 million to 2 million distinct CDR3 sequences; approximately 50% occur once, and the top ten carry over 2%. Sequencing was carried out using blood. The source of these receptors is a woman between 40 and 55 years old in good health. CDR3s include the opening cysteine and the closing phenylalanine or tryptophan. Fields, in order: J gene, V gene, CDR3 length, D gene, clone size, CDR3 DNA, CDR3 protein. D genes are given only for firm matches. Size tells how often a clone was seen (once, few, many) or the class of an expanded clone, and some rows leave it out.

TRBJ2-5 TRBV7-9 14 TRBD2 NA TGTGCCAGCAGCCCCCGGACTAGCATGGAGACCCAGTACTTC CASSPRTSMETQYF
TRBJ2-1 TRBV29-1 13 TRBD2 NA TGCAGTCAGCGGGGGGGCGGGCACAATGAGCAGTTCTTC CSQRGGGHNEQFF
TRBJ2-1 TRBV27 13 NA few TGTGCCAGCAGTACGACTACCCAAACGGAGCAGTTCTTC CASSTTTQTEQFF
TRBJ2-7 TRBV6-5 15 NA few TGTGCCTCAGCATGGGCCGTGGGGCCATCCTACGAGCAGTACTTC CASAWAVGPSYEQYF
TRBJ2-5 TRBV20-1 15 TRBD1 few TGCAGTGCAAAGACACCGGGGACAGGCGGGGAGACCCAGTACTTC CSAKTPGTGGETQYF
TRBJ2-7 TRBV4-2 17 TRBD2 NA TGTGCCAGCAGCCAAATTACTAGCGGGGGAGCCTACAATGAGCAGTACTTC CASSQITSGGAYNEQYF
TRBJ2-1 TRBV7-3 17 NA many TGTGCCAGCAGCTTGATGTCGACAGGTTCTCAGTACAATGAGCAGTTCTTC CASSLMSTGSQYNEQFF
TRBJ1-4 TRBV20-1 16 TRBD1 few TGCAGTGCTGATAATTTGGGACAGGCGTCGAATGAAAAACTGTTTTTT CSADNLGQASNEKLFF
TRBJ2-5 TRBV20-1 15 TRBD2 few TGCAGTGCTAGCCCCCTAGCGGGGACCCAAGAGACCCAGTACTTC CSASPLAGTQETQYF
TRBJ2-7 TRBV29-1 15 NA NA TGCAGCGTTGAAGATCAGCAGGGGCCCGCCTACGAGCAGTACTTC CSVEDQQGPAYEQYF
TRBJ2-7 TRBV20-1 13 TRBD2 many TGCAGTGCTAAACTAGCGGGGGCCTACGAGCAGTACTTC CSAKLAGAYEQYF
TRBJ2-1 TRBV7-2 14 TRBD2 NA TGTGCCAGCAGCCTGGGACTAGCAGGGACTGAGCAGTTCTTC CASSLGLAGTEQFF
TRBJ2-3 TRBV24-1 18 TRBD1 NA TGTGCCACCAGTGATAGACACCGGGACAGGAAGTACACAGATACGCAGTATTTT CATSDRHRDRKYTDTQYF
TRBJ1-5 TRBV12-3/TRBV12-4 13 NA NA TGTGCCAGCAGTACAGGGACGGATCAGCCCCAGCATTTT CASSTGTDQPQHF